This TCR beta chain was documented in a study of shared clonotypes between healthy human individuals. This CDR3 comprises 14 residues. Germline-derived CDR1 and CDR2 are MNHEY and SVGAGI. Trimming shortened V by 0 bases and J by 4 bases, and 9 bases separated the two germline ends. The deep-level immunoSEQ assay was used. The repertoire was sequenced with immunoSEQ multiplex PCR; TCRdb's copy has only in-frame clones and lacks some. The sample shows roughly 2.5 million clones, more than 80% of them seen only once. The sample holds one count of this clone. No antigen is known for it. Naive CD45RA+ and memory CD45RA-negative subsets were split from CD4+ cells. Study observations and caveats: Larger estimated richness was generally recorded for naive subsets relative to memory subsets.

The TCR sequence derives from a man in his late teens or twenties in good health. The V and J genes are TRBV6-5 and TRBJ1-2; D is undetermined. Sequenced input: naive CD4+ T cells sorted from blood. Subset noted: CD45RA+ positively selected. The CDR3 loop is CASSYSGRSYGYTF. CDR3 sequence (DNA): TGTGCCAGCAGTTACTCTGGCAGGAGCTATGGCTACACCTTC.